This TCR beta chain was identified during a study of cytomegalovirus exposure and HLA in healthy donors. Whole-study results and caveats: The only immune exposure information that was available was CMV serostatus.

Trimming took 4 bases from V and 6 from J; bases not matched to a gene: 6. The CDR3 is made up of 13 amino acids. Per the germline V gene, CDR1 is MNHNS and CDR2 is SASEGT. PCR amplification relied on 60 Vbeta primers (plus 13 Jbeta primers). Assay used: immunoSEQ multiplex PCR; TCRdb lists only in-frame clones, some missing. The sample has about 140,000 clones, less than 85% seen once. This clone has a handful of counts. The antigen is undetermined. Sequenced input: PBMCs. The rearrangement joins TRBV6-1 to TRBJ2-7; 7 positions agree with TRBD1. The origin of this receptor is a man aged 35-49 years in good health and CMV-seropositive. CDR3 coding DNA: TGTGCCAGCAGTGCTCAGGGGGTCGGCGAGCAGTACTTC. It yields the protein CASSAQGVGEQYF.